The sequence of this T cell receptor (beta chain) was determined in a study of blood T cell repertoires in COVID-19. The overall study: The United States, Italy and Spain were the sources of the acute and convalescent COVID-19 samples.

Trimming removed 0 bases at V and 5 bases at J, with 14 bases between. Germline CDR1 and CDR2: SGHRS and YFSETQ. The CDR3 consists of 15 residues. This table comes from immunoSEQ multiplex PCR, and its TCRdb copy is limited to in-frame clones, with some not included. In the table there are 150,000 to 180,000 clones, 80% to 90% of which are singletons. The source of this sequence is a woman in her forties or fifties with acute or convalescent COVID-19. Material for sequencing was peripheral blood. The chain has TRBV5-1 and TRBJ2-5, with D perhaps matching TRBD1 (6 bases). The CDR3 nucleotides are TGCGCCAGCAGCTTGGGACAGGTGCCGGTGGAGACCCAGTACTTC. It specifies CASSLGQVPVETQYF.